The next 7 T cell receptor beta chains were all read from a single sample in a study of shared clonotypes between healthy human individuals. Sequencing was performed with immunoSEQ multiplex PCR; in TCRdb, only in-frame clones are kept and a portion is missing. The top ten hold around 0.4% of the sample, which has approximately 2.5 million clones, more than 85% seen once. Sequencing was carried out using naive CD4+ T cells from PBMCs. Subset specified: CD45RA+ positively selected. These receptors were obtained from a man between 18 and 35 years old in good health. Some clones in this sample may be carry-over from other donors' samples.

The rearrangement joins TRBV9 to TRBJ2-2; 8 nucleotides align to TRBD2. The CDR3 consists of 14 residues. Germline trimming cut 0 bases from V and 7 bases from J; bases unmatched to any gene: 2. Germline V gives CDR1 SGDLS, CDR2 YYNGEE. The CDR3 DNA sequence: TGTGCCAGCAGCGTAGAAAGCGGGAGCGGGGAGCTGTTTTTT. Translation: CASSVESGSGELFF.

V usage is TRBV7-9 and J usage is TRBJ2-5; 8 positions match TRBD2. J lost 5 bases, V lost 2 bases, and 13 bases had no gene match. The germline V gene encodes CDR1 SEHNR and CDR2 FQNEAQ (reference sequence). There are 17 residues in the CDR3. CDR3 residues: CASSLRKLAEGSETQYF. Here the CDR3 DNA reads TGTGCCAGCAGCTTAAGAAAACTAGCGGAGGGGAGCGAGACCCAGTACTTC.

About this clone itself: The same CDR3 arises from other DNA sequences in this sample as well. The chain uses TRBV9 and TRBJ2-5; 8 bases agree with TRBD1. J gave up 4 bases and V 3 bases, and 5 bases lay outside the gene matches. Germline V CDR1 and CDR2: SGDLS, YYNGEE. The CDR3 spans 14 residues. In DNA, the CDR3 is TGTGCCAGCAGCGCGCGGACAGGGACAGAGACCCAGTACTTC. It is translated as CASSARTGTETQYF. The full variable domain, rest sourced from reference TRBV9 and TRBJ2-5, is DSGVTQTPKHLITATGQRVTLRCSPRSGDLSVYWYQQSLDQGLQFLIQYYNGEERAKGNILERFSAQQFPDLHSELNLSSLELGDSALYFCASSARTGTETQYFGPGTRLLVL.

In the case of this clone: Additional DNA sequences in this sample encode the identical CDR3. The genes are TRBV18 and TRBJ1-4; the D gene is possibly TRBD1 (5 bases). The CDR3 is 13 residues long. V shed 3 bases and J shed 8 bases, with 10 bases lying between them. The germline CDR1 and CDR2 sequences are KGHSH and LQKENI. DNA for the CDR3: TGTGCCAGCTCACCGGGTCAGGGAGAAAAACTGTTTTTT. This translates into CASSPGQGEKLFF. The entire variable domain, with the rest obtained from reference TRBV18 and TRBJ1-4, is as follows: NAGVMQNPRHLVRRRGQEARLRCSPMKGHSHVYWYRQLPEEGLKFMVYLQKENIIDESGMPKERFSAEFPKEGPSILRIQQVVRGDSAAYFCASSPGQGEKLFFGSGTQLSVL.

This sequence joins TRBV28 and TRBJ1-2, with 8 bases fitting TRBD1. The CDR3 extends over 17 amino acids. The germline gives CDR1 MDHEN, CDR2 SYDVKM. V dropped 6 bases and J dropped 2; count of bases not matched to a gene: 14. CDR3 residues: CASRMDRESGRNYGYTF. CDR3 DNA: TGTGCCAGCAGGATGGACAGGGAGAGTGGAAGAAACTATGGCTACACCTTC.

The rearrangement uses TRBV28 and TRBJ1-2, with 9 bases matching TRBD1. Per the germline V gene, CDR1 is MDHEN and CDR2 is SYDVKM. There are 14 residues in the CDR3. V lost 5 bases to trimming and J lost 1 base; unmatched junction nucleotides: 2. CDR3 DNA sequence: TGTGCCAGCAGTATGACAGGGGGTAACTATGGCTACACCTTC. Its translation is CASSMTGGNYGYTF.

The chain combines TRBV2 with TRBJ1-5; D is unresolved. This CDR3 is 14 amino acids long. Germline CDR1 is SNHLY and CDR2 is FYNNEI. Trimming cost V 7 bases and J 3 bases, with 13 bases left between them. The CDR3 reads CASNQERNNQPQHF. CDR3 nucleotides: TGTGCCAGCAATCAAGAACGGAACAATCAGCCCCAGCATTTT.